The T cell receptor (beta chain) described here comes from a study of response to subunit inactivated influenza vaccine. This clonotype was observed once. Each CDR3 protein is one row after TCRdb ran MiXCR on the RT-PCR reads. Altogether about 500,000 distinct CDR3 sequences are present, under 8.5% being singletons, with the ten largest covering under 15%. The CDR3 contains 16 residues. Germline V gives CDR1 MGHRA, CDR2 YSYEKL. The V gene lost 1 base and the J gene lost 2 bases, with 13 bases spanning the gap. Here the sequenced sample was PBMCs from blood, taken around 2 years after vaccination. The sequence derives from a man between 50 and 69 years old who received an inactivated influenza vaccine. The chain links TRBV4-1 to TRBJ2-3; D gene ambiguous. CDR3 nucleotides: TGCGCCAGCAGCCAAGTTGAAGGGTTAAACACAGATACGCAGTATTTT. It yields the protein CASSQVEGLNTDTQYF.